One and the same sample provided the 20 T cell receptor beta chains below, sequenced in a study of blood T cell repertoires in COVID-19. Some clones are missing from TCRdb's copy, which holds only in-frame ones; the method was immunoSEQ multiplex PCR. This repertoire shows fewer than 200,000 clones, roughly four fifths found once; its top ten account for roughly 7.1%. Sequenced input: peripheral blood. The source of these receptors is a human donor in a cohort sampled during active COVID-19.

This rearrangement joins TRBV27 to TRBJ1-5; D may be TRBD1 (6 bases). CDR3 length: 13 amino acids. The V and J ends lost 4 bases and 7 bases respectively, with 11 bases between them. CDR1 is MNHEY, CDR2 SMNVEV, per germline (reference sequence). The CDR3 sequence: CASSWGRGQPQHF. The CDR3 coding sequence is TGTGCCAGCAGTTGGGGGCGCGGGCAGCCCCAGCATTTT.

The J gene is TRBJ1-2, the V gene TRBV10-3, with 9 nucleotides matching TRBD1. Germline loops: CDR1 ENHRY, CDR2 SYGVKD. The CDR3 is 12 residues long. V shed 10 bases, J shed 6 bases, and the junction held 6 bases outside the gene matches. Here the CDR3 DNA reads TGTGCCAGCAACAGGGGGCTGGATGGCTACACCTTC. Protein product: CASNRGLDGYTF.

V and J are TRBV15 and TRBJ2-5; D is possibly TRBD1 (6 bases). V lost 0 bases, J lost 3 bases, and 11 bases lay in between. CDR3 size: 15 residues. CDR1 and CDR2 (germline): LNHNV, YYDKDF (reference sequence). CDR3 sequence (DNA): TGTGCCACCAGCAGAGATCGGACAGCCAAAGAGACCCAGTACTTC. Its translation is CATSRDRTAKETQYF.

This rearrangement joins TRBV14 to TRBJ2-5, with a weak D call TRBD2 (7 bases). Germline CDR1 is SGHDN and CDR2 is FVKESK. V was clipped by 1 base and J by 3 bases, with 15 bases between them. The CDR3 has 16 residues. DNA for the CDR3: TGTGCCAGCAGCCAAGGCATCGGGGGGCGCGAAGAGACCCAGTACTTC. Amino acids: CASSQGIGGREETQYF.

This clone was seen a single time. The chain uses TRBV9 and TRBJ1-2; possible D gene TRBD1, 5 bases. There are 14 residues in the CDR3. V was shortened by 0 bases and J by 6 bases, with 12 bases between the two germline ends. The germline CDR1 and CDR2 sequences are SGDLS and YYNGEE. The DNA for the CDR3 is TGTGCCAGCAGCGTAGGCGGGGGGGTAGATGGCTACACCTTC. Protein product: CASSVGGGVDGYTF.

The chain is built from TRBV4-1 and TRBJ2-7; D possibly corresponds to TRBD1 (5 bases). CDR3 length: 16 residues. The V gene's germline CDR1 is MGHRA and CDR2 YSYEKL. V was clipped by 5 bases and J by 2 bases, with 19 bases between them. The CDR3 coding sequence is TGCGCCAGCAGCGCCCAAGCGACAGAAGACCCCTACGAGCAGTACTTC. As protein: CASSAQATEDPYEQYF.

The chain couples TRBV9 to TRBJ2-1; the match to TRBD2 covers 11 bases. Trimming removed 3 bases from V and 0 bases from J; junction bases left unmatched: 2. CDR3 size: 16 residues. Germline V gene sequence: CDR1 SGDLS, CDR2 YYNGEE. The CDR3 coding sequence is TGTGCCAGCAGCGGTAGCGGGGGGGCCTCCTACAATGAGCAGTTCTTC. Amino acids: CASSGSGGASYNEQFF.

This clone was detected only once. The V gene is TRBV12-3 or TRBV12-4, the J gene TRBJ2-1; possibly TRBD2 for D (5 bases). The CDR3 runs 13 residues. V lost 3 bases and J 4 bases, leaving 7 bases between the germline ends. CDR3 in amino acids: CASSFGGYNEQFF. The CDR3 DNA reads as TGTGCCAGCAGTTTTGGAGGTTACAATGAGCAGTTCTTC.

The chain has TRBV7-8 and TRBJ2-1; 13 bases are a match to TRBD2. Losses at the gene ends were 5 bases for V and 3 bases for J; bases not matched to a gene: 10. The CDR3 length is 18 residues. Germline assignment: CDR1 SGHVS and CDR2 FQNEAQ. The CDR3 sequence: CASSLGLAGASRYNEQFF. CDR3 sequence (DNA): TGTGCCAGCAGCCTAGGACTAGCGGGGGCCTCACGCTACAATGAGCAGTTCTTC.

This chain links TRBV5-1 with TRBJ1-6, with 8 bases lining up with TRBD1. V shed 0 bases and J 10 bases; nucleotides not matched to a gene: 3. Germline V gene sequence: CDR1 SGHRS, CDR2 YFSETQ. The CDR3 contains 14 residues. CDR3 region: CASSLDRGTSPLHF. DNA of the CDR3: TGCGCCAGCAGCTTGGACAGGGGGACCTCACCCCTCCACTTT.

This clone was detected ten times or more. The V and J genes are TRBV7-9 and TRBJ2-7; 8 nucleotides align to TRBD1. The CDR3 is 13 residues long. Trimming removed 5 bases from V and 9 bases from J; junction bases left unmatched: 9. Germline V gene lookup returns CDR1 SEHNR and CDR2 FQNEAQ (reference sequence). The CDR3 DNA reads TGTGCCAGCAGCCCTCGACAGGGGCTAGGGCAGTACTTC. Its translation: CASSPRQGLGQYF.

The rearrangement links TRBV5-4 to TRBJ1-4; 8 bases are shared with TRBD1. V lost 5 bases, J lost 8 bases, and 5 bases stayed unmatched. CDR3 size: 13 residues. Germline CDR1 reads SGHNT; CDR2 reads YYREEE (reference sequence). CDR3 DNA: TGTGCCAGCAGTACAGGGGGAGGAGAAAAACTGTTTTTT. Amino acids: CASSTGGGEKLFF.

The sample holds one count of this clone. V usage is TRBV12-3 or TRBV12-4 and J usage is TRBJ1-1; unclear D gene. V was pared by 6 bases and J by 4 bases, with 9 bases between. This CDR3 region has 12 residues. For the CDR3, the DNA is TGTGCCAGCAGCCCGTATAGCACTGAAGCTTTCTTT. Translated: CASSPYSTEAFF.

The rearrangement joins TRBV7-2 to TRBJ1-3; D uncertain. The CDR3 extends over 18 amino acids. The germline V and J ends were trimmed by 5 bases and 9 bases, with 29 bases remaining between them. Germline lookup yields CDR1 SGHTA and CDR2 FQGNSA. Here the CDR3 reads CASSLSGVSRSGFGTIYF. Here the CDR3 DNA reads TGTGCCAGCAGCCTATCCGGCGTTAGTAGGAGTGGATTCGGCACCATATATTTT.

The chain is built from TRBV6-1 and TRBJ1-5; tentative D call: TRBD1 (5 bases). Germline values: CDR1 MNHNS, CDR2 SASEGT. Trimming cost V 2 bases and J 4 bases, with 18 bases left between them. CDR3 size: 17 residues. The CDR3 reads CASSERAQAVGNQPQHF. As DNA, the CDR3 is TGTGCCAGCAGTGAACGGGCACAGGCCGTAGGGAATCAGCCCCAGCATTTT.

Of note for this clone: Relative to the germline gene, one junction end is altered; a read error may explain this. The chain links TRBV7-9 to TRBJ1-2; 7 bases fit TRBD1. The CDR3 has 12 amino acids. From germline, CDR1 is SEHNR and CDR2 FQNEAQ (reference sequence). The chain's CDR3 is CASSLETGPVVF. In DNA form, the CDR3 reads TGTGCCAGCAGCTTAGAGACAGGGCCAGTGGTCTTC. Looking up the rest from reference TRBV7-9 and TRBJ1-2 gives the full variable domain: DTGVSQNPRHKITKRGQNVTFRCDPISEHNRLYWYRQTLGQGPEFLTYFQNEAQLEKSRLLSDRFSAERPKGSFSTLEIQRTEQGDSAMYLCASSLETGPVVFGSGTRLTVV.

The CDR3 DNA reads as TGTGCCAGCAGCGCCCAGACAGGGGCCAACTATGGCTACACCTTC. As protein: CASSAQTGANYGYTF. The rearrangement joins TRBV9 to TRBJ1-2, with 8 bases fitting TRBD1. V gave up 3 bases and J gave up 2 bases; unmatched junction bases: 6. This CDR3 is built from 15 residues. Germline V lookup: CDR1 SGDLS, CDR2 YYNGEE.

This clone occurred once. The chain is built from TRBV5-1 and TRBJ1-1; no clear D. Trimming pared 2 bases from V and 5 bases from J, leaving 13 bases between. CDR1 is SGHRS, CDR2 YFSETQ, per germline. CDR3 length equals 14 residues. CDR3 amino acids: CASSFSEGETEAFF. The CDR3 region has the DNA TGCGCCAGCAGCTTTAGTGAGGGTGAGACTGAAGCTTTCTTT.

This CDR3 reads CAIRGQVGNSPLHF. DNA of the CDR3: TGTGCCATCAGGGGACAGGTGGGAAATTCACCCCTCCACTTT. The V gene is TRBV10-3, the J gene TRBJ1-6; 8 bases map to TRBD1. This CDR3 has 14 residues. Germline V gene data show CDR1 as ENHRY and CDR2 as SYGVKD. J lost 7 bases, V lost 6 bases, and 5 bases had no gene match.

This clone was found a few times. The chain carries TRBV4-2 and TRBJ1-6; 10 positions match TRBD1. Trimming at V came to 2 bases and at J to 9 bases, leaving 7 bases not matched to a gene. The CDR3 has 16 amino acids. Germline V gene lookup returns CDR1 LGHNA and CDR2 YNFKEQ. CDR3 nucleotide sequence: TGTGCCAGCAGCCAAACGCAGGACAGGGGGTTTTCACCCCTCCACTTT. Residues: CASSQTQDRGFSPLHF.